The sequence of this TCR beta chain was determined in a study of radiation and T cells in renal cell carcinoma (dated by TCRdb to 2018 to 2020). With respect to the entire study: A total of 50 to 55 samples underwent TCR beta sequencing, made up of approximately 26 tumors and around 27 peripheral blood samples. The final blood draw was performed at 4 weeks after radiation, at the same time as nephrectomy. Across all 53 samples, several million unique CDR3 nucleotide sequences encoding roughly 2.7 million unique CDR3 amino acid sequences were identified. The research as a whole found: The single-armed trial design could not address effects of radiation dose or scheduling on the TCR repertoire. Because no pretreatment tumor biopsies were available, whether clonotypes were present in the tumor at baseline could not be determined. Top tumor clonotypes rose in blood from baseline to 2 weeks post-radiation, then contracted by 4 weeks, suggesting transient expansion of tumor-resident clones. Blood repertoire dynamics were not followed beyond 4 weeks after treatment.

Points on this clone: It has no known antigen specificity. No base quality information exists; no much larger clone differs at one position.

Interpreted using the paper, the time point label stands for: blood 4 weeks post-SBRT, at nephrectomy. This specimen's treatment or condition label, interpreted: 15 Gy SBRT to primary tumor, nephrectomy 4 weeks later. The samples were obtained from a clinical trial, where primary renal cell carcinomas were treated with 15 Gy stereotactic body radiation therapy and then removed by nephrectomy 4 weeks afterward. Serial peripheral blood from radiation-treated patients was sampled at baseline, 2 weeks and 4 weeks after SBRT to track tumor-enriched clonotypes. Every patient had renal cell carcinoma of clear cell pathology. Genomic DNA for TCR sequencing was prepared using the QIAamp DNA Blood Mini Kit (Qiagen). Samples were included in the analyses only if all quality control checks were passed. The CDR3 sequence holds 16 residues, the cysteine and phenylalanine included. The read is trimmed to its CDR3 DNA, 48 bases read in frame from base 1. From the germline V gene, CDR1 is SGHDT and CDR2 is YYEEEE. V is shortened by 2 bases, J by 5 bases, and the region joining them spans 14 bases.

TCR beta libraries were generated from genomic DNA with the immunoSEQ kit, following the manufacturer's recommendations. Library preparation used a first multiplex PCR with proprietary primers, then a second PCR adding unique barcodes, with bead cleanups after each round. A kit-provided positive control reaction and a negative control reaction were included in every sample batch. The final libraries were assessed on an Agilent 4200 TapeStation D1000 ScreenTape, pooled by volume, and quantified by qPCR. Sequencing was performed on an Illumina NextSeq500 using a MidOutput 150-cycle cartridge, with 156 Read1 cycles, 15 Index1 cycles, and the kit custom primers. The pooled library was loaded at approximately 0.92 pM, and approximately 20% PhiX control was spiked in. The original pipeline was this. The vendor-processed data were analyzed in R, and a clonotype was defined as all T cells that share the same CDR3 nucleotide sequence. For clone abundance analyses, frequencies were normalized to the 10,000 most abundant clones per sample. Public T cell clones, which averaged fewer than five per sample, were excluded before analysis. A difference in abundance of at least 32-fold between compartments was used to define tumor-enriched and baseline blood-enriched clonotypes. A beta-binomial differential abundance model was applied to find clonotypes that expanded or contracted between blood time points. The Baroni-Urbani and Buser coefficient was used to measure tumor-blood repertoire similarity, and groups were compared with two-tailed Wilcoxon tests in R. Here the immuneACCESS table is served through TCRdb, limited to in-frame sequences with V and J called. Missing clones are a known gap in these copies; in checked studies unresolved V genes cover under half, and the rest lacks a known reason. The V and J calls and clone size are taken from that table; D and trimming were inferred from the DNA. Across this sample there are about 170,000 clones, with 88% seen only once. The ten largest clones take up approximately 10% of the sample.

This TCR was sampled from a woman between 45 and 65 years old with renal cell carcinoma. The starting material was blood, obtained from a patient whose treatment included radiotherapy and nephrectomy. The chain is made from TRBV5-6 and TRBJ1-6; confidence is insufficient to name the D gene. The DNA sequence is TGTGCCAGCAGCTTCGGTCCTCAGGCCAATAATTCACCCCTCCACTTT. Its protein product is CASSFGPQANNSPLHF.